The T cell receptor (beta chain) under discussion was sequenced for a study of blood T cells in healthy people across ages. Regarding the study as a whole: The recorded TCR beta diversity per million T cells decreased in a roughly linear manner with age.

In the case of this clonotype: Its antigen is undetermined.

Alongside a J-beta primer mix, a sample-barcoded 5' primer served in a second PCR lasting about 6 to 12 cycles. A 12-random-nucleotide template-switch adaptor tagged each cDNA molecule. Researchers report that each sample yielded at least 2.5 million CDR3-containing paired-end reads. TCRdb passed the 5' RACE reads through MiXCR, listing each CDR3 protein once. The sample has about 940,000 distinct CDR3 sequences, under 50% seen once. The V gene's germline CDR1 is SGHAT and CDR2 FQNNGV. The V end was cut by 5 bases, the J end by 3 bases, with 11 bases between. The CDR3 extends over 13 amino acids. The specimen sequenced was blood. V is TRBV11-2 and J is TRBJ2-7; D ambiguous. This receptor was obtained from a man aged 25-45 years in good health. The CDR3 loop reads CASSRVDGYEQYF. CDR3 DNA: TGTGCCAGCAGCCGCGTCGACGGCTACGAGCAGTACTTC. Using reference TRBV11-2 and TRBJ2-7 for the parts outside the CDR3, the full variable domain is EAGVAQSPRYKIIEKRQSVAFWCNPISGHATLYWYQQILGQGPKLLIQFQNNGVVDDSQLPKDRFSAERLKGVDSTLKIQPAKLEDSAVYLCASSRVDGYEQYFGPGTRLTVT.